The sequence of this TCR beta chain was determined in a study of tumor-infiltrating lymphocytes in oesophageal squamous cell carcinoma. The CDR3 has 15 amino acids. Germline assignment: CDR1 MGHRA and CDR2 YSYEKL. V trimming: 6 bases; J trimming: 4 bases; junction bases outside the gene matches: 7. TCRdb re-analysed the PCR reads in MiXCR, keeping a single row per CDR3 protein. The data contain 15,000 to 25,000 distinct CDR3 sequences, around 40% of them singletons. Many counts were recorded for this clonotype. The sample comprised esophageal tumor tissue. V is TRBV4-1 and J is TRBJ2-7, with 12 bases matching TRBD2. The source of this sequence is a male donor with esophageal squamous cell carcinoma. The CDR3 reads CASRSRLAGDYEQYF. CDR3 in DNA: TGCGCCAGCAGATCTCGACTAGCGGGGGATTACGAGCAGTACTTC.